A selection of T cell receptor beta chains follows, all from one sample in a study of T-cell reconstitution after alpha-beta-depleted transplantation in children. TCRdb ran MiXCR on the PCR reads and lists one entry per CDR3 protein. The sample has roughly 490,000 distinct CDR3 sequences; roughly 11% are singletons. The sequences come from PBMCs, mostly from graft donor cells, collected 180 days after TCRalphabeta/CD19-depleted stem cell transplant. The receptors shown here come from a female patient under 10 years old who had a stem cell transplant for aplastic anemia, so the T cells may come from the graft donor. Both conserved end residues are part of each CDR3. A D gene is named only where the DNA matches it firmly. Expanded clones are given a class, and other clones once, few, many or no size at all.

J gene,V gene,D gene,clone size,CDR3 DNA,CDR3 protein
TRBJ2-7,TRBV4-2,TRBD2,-,TGTGCCAGCAGCCAAGGGGCTAGCGGGTCCTACGAGCAGTACTTC,CASSQGASGSYEQYF
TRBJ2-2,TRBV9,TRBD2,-,TGTGCCAGCAGCGTAGAAACTAGCGCCTCCATTAACACCGGGGAGCTGTTTTTT,CASSVETSASINTGELFF
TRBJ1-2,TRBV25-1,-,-,TGTGCCAGCGGAGAGGGGTACTATGGCTACACCTTC,CASGEGYYGYTF
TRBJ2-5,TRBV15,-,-,TGTGCCACCAGCAGAGGGGGGGGGCCGCCGGGAGAGACCCAGTACTTC,CATSRGGGPPGETQYF
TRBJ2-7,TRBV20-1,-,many,TGCAGTGCTAAGCCGAGCCGGACGCTTGTCGAGCAGTACTTC,CSAKPSRTLVEQYF
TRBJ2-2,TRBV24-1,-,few,TGTGCCACCAGCGAGGTCAGGGAAAAGGACACCGGGGAGCTGTTTTTT,CATSEVREKDTGELFF
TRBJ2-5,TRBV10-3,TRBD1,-,TGTGCCATCAGTGGCGAGACAGGGGGGACCCAGTACTTC,CAISGETGGTQYF
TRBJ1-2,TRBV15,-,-,TGTGCCACCAGCCCTCGGGGCAGGACTGGCTATGGCTACACCTTC,CATSPRGRTGYGYTF
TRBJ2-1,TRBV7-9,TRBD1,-,TGTGCCAGCAGCTTGGGACAGGGGCTGTGGGAACAGTTCTTC,CASSLGQGLWEQFF
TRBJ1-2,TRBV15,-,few,TGTGCCACCAGCACAAGGACCCACTGGGGCTACACCTTC,CATSTRTHWGYTF
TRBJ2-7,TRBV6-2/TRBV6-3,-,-,TGTGCCAGCAGTTACGGGGGACGTCCCTACGAGCAGTACTTC,CASSYGGRPYEQYF
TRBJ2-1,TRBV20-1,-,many,TGCAGTGCTCGCGGGCGGGATTACTACAATGAGCAGTTCTTC,CSARGRDYYNEQFF
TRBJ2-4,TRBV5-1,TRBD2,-,TGCGCCAGCAGCTTACCGGGACTAGCGGGAGCCAAAAACATTCAGTACTTC,CASSLPGLAGAKNIQYF
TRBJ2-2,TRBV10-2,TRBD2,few,TGCGCCAGCAGGGCCGGGACTAGCGGAAACACCGGGGAGCTGTTTTTT,CASRAGTSGNTGELFF
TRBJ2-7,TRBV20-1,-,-,TGCAGTGCTAGCGGACAGCACTACGAGCAGTACTTC,CSASGQHYEQYF
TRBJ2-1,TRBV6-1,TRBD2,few,TGTGCCAGCAGTGATAGGACTAGCGGCGGCAATGAGCAGTTCTTC,CASSDRTSGGNEQFF
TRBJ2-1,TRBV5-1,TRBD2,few,TGCGCCAGCAGCTTTGGCCCCGTGGGGGCGGGAGGGCCGGGTGAGCAGTTCTTC,CASSFGPVGAGGPGEQFF
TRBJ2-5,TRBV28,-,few,TGTGCCAGCAGTCGACTACCGGGACACCTCCAAGAGACCCAGTACTTC,CASSRLPGHLQETQYF
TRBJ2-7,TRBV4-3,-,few,TGCGCCAGCAGCGAGGGGGGAAACCGGGACGAGCAGTACTTC,CASSEGGNRDEQYF
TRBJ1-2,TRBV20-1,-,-,TGCAGTGCTAGAGATACCCACACCAGGGATGGCTACACCTTC,CSARDTHTRDGYTF
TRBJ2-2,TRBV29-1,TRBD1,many,TGCAGCGCCGCCGGGACAGGGGCGGGCGGGGAGCTGTTTTTT,CSAAGTGAGGELFF
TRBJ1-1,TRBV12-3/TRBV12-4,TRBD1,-,TGTGCCAGCAGTGTAACAGGGGGAGGACGGAGGACTGAAGCTTTCTTT,CASSVTGGGRRTEAFF
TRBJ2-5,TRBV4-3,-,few,TGCGCCAGCAGCCAAGACCACCAAGAGACCCAGTACTTC,CASSQDHQETQYF
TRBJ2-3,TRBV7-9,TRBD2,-,TGTGCCAGCAGCTTAGCGCTTGGTAGCGGGAGTTACACAGATACGCAGTATTTT,CASSLALGSGSYTDTQYF
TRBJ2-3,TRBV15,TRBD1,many,TGTGCCACCAGCAGAGTGGACAGGGTCACAGATACGCAGTATTTT,CATSRVDRVTDTQYF
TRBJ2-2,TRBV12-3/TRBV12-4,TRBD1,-,TGTGCCAGCAGTTCACCTCCGGGACAGGGAAGGACCGGGGAGCTGTTTTTT,CASSSPPGQGRTGELFF
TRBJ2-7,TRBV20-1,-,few,TGCAGTGCTAGGTCTCGGTCAGGGAGCGAGCAGTACTTC,CSARSRSGSEQYF
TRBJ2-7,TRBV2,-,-,TGTGCCAGCAGTGAAGAAGAGACAGTTTACTTC,CASSEEETVYF
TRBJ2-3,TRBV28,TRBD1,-,TGTGCCAGCAGTTCCGCATTGACAGGGTTGGAGACAGATACGCAGTATTTT,CASSSALTGLETDTQYF
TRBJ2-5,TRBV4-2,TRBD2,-,TGTGCCAGCAGCCATGGACTAGCGGGAGAAGAGACCCAGTACTTC,CASSHGLAGEETQYF
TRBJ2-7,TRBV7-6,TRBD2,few,TGTGCCAGCAGCTTAAGAGTAGCGGGAGGTTCCTACGAGCAGTACTTC,CASSLRVAGGSYEQYF
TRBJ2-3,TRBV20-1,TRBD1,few,TGCAGTGTTCCATCGTGGGGACAGCTAGATACGCAGTATTTT,CSVPSWGQLDTQYF
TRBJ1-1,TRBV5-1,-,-,TGCGCCAGCAGATTGAGCCCGGACTTGAACACTGAAGCTTTCTTT,CASRLSPDLNTEAFF
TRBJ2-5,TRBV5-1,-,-,TGCGCCAGCAGCTTCAAGGGAGGTAAACAAGAGACCCAGTACTTC,CASSFKGGKQETQYF
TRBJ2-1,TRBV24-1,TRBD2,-,TGTGCCACCAGTGACCCTGGGACTAGCGATGAGCAGTTCTTC,CATSDPGTSDEQFF
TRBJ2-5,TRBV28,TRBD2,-,TGTGCCAGCGGAACTAGCGGTTATTCCCAAGAGACCCAGTACTTC,CASGTSGYSQETQYF
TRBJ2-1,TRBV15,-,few,TGTGCCACCAGCAGAGTGGGGGCCTCCTACAATGAGCAGTTCTTC,CATSRVGASYNEQFF
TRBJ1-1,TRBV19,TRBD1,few,TGTGCCAGTAGACACAGGGGCGACACTGAAGCTTTCTTT,CASRHRGDTEAFF
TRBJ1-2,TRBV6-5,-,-,TGTGCCAGCAGAGCGAACTATGGCTACACCTTC,CASRANYGYTF
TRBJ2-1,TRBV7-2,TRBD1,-,TGTGCCAGCAGTCCTCAGTTAAGGACAGGGTCGGCCAATGAGCAGTTCTTC,CASSPQLRTGSANEQFF
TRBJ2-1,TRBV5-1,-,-,TGCGCCAGCAGCTTGGCGGGGGCCGCGGACCCTGAGCAGTTCTTC,CASSLAGAADPEQFF
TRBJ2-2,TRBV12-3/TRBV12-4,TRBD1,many,TGTGCCAGCAGTCCCACAGGGGGAACCGGGGAGCTGTTTTTT,CASSPTGGTGELFF
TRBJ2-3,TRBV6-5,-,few,TGTGCCAGCAGTTACTTGGGCAGCCATCTTACAGATACGCAGTATTTT,CASSYLGSHLTDTQYF
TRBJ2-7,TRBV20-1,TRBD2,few,TGCAGTGCTATCCAAATATTAGCGGGCGAGCAGTACTTC,CSAIQILAGEQYF
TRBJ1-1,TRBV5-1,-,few,TGCGCCAGCAGCTTATATGCTTCCCACACTGAAGCTTTCTTT,CASSLYASHTEAFF
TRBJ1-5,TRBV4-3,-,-,TGCGCCAGCAGCCAAGGGGGCTATGGTGGGCCCCAGCATTTT,CASSQGGYGGPQHF
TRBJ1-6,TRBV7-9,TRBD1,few,TGTGCCAGCAGCGCCAGGGGACAGGTCAGCTCACCCCTCCACTTT,CASSARGQVSSPLHF
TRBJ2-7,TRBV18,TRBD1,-,TGTGCCAGCTCACCCTCCGGACAGGGTATCGGCGAGCAGTACTTC,CASSPSGQGIGEQYF
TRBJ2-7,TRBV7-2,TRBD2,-,TGTGCCAGCAGCCCGGGGCCTTGGACTAGCTTGTACGAGCAGTACTTC,CASSPGPWTSLYEQYF
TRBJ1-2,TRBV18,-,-,TGTGCCAGCTCACCACGTCACCAGGGAAGGTATGGCTACACCTTC,CASSPRHQGRYGYTF